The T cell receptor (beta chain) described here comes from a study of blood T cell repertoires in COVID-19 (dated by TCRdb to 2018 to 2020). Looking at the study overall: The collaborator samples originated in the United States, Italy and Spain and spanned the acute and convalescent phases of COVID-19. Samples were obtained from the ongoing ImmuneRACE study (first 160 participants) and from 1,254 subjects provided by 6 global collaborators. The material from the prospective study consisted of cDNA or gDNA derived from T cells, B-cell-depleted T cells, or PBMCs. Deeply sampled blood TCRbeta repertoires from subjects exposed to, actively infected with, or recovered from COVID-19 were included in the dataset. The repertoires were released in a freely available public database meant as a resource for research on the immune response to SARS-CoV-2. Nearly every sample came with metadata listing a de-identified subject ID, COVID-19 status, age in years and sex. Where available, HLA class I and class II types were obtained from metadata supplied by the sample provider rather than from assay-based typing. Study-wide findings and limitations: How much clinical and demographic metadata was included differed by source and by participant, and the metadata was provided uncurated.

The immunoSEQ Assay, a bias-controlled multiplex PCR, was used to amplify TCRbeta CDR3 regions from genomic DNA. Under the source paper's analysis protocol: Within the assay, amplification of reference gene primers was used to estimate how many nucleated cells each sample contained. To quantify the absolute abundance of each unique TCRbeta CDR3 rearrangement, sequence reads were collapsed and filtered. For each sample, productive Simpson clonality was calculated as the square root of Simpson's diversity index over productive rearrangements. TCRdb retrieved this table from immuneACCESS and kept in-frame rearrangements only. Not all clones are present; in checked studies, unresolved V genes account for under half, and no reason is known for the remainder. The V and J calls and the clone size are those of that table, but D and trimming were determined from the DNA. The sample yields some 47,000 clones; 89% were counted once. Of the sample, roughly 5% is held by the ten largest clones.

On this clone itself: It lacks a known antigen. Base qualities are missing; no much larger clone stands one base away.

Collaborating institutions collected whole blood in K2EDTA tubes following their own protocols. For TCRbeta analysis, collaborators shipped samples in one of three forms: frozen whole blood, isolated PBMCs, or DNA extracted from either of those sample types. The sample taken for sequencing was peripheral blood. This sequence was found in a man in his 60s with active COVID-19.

At the DNA level, the sequence is TGTGCCAGTAGTATGGGCCTACAGGTGACAAACTATGGCTACACCTTC. Protein translation: CASSMGLQVTNYGYTF. The chain employs TRBV19 and TRBJ1-2, with TRBD1 perhaps the D gene, on 5 matching bases. The germline V gene (reference sequence) sets CDR1 to LNHDA and CDR2 to SQIVND. The CDR3 holds 16 amino acids from the cysteine to the phenylalanine. Here the CDR3 DNA is all that survives: 48 bases in frame from base 1. V is reduced by 3 bases and J by 2 bases, leaving a spacing of 16 bases between them.